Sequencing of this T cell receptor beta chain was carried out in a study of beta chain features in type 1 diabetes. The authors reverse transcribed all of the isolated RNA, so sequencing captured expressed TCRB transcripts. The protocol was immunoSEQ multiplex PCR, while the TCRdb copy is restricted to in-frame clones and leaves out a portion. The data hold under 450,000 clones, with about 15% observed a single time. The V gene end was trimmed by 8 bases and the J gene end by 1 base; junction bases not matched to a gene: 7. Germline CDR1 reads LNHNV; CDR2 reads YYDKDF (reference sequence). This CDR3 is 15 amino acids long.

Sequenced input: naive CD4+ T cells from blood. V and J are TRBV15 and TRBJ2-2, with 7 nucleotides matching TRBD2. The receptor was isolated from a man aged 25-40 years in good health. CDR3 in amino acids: CATRGGQLNTGELFF. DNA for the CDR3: TGTGCCACCCGGGGAGGGCAACTGAACACCGGGGAGCTGTTTTTT.